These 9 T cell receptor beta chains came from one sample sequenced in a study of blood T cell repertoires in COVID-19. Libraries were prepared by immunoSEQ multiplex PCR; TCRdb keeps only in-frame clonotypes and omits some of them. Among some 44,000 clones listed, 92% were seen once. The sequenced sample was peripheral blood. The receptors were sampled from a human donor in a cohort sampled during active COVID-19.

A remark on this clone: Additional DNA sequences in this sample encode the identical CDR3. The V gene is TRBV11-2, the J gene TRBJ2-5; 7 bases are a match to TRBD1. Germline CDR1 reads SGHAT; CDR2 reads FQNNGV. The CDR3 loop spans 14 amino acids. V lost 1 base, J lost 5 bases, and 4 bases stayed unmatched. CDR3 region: CASSLGTGRETQYF. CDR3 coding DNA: TGTGCCAGCAGCTTAGGGACAGGCCGGGAGACCCAGTACTTC.

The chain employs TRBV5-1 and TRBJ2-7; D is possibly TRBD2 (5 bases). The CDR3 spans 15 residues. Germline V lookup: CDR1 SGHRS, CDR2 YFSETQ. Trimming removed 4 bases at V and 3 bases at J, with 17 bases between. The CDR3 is CASSAEGHGFYEQYF. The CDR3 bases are TGCGCCAGCAGCGCTGAGGGTCACGGTTTCTACGAGCAGTACTTC.

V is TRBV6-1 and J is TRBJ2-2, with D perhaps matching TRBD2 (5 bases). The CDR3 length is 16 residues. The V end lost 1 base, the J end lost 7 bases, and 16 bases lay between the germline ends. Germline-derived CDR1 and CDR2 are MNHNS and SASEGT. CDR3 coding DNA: TGTGCCAGCAGTGAAGTGGGTACTAGGTTTGGCGGGGAGCTGTTTTTT. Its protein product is CASSEVGTRFGGELFF.

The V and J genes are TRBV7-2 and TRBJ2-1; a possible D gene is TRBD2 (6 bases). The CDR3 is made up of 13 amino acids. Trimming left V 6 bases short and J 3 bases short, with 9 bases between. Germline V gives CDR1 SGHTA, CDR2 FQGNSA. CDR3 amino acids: CASRTGLYNEQFF. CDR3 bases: TGTGCCAGCAGGACGGGACTCTACAATGAGCAGTTCTTC.

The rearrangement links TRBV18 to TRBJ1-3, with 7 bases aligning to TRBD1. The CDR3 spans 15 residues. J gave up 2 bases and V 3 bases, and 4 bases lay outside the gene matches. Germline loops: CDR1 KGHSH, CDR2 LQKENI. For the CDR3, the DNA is TGTGCCAGCTCACCGGGACAGAAGACTGGAAACACCATATATTTT. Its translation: CASSPGQKTGNTIYF.

This CDR3 is CASSSGNNPAQYF. The CDR3 DNA follows: TGTGCCAGCTCATCCGGGAACAACCCGGCTCAGTACTTC. The chain is built from TRBV18 and TRBJ2-7, with D possibly matching TRBD2 (5 bases). This CDR3 is 13 amino acids long. In germline, CDR1 is KGHSH, CDR2 LQKENI. V was trimmed by 5 bases and J by 10 bases, leaving 18 bases between them.

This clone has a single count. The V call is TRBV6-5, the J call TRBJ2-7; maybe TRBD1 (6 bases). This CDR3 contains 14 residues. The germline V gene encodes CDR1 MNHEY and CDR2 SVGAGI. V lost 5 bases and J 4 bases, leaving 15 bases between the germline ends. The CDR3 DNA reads TGTGCCAGCAGTCCTCAGGGGATGAAGTACGAGCAGTACTTC. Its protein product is CASSPQGMKYEQYF.

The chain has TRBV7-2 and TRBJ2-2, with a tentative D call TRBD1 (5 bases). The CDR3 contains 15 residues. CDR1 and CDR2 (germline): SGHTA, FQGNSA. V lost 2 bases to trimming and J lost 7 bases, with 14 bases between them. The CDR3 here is CASSLQGPLGGELFF. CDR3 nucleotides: TGTGCCAGCAGCTTACAGGGCCCGTTAGGCGGGGAGCTGTTTTTT.

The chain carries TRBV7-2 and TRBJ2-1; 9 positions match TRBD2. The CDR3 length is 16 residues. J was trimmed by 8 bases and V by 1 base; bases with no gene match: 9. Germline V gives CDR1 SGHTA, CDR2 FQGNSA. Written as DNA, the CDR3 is TGTGCCAGCAGCTTAGTTGCGAGCGGGAGGAGCTATGAGCAGTTCTTC. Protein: CASSLVASGRSYEQFF. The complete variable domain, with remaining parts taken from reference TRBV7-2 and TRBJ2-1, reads GAGVSQSPSNKVTEKGKDVELRCDPISGHTALYWYRQSLGQGLEFLIYFQGNSAPDKSGLPSDRFSAERTGGSVSTLTIQRTQQEDSAVYLCASSLVASGRSYEQFFGPGTRLTVL.